A selection of T cell receptor beta chains follows, all from one sample in a study of human T cells and chemical hapten exposure. MiXCR, applied by TCRdb to the RACE reads, yields one record per CDR3 protein. The sample records about 260,000 distinct CDR3 sequences, 7% to 10% being singletons. Sequencing was performed on whole blood, taken in connection with sensitization to the hapten diphenylcyclopropenone (DPC). The receptors were gathered from a woman between 40 and 50 years old with alopecia areata. Some clones in this sample may be carry-over from other donors' samples. Both conserved end residues are part of each CDR3. Each record gives: D gene, J gene, V gene, clone size, CDR3 DNA, CDR3 protein. A D gene is named only where the DNA matches it firmly. The listing skips clone size in some rows; elsewhere it reads once, few, many or a size class.

>-|TRBJ2-1|TRBV24-1|few
TGTGCCACCAGTGATCCCTGGAGGGCACCCGGGGAGCAGTTCTTC
CATSDPWRAPGEQFF
>-|TRBJ2-3|TRBV4-3|few
TGCGCCAGCAGCCAAGTGGCCGGTACTCGCACAGATACGCAGTATTTT
CASSQVAGTRTDTQYF
>-|TRBJ2-5|TRBV27|few
TGTGCCAGCAGTTTATCATACCAAGAGACCCAGTACTTC
CASSLSYQETQYF
>-|TRBJ2-2|TRBV7-9|few
TGTGCCAGCAGCTCAACGTGGGGGGCGAACACCGGGGAGCTGTTTTTT
CASSSTWGANTGELFF
>-|TRBJ2-5|TRBV2|-
TGTGCCAGCAGTGGGGGACCACCGTACCAAGAGACCCAGTACTTC
CASSGGPPYQETQYF
>TRBD1|TRBJ1-2|TRBV5-6|-
TGTGCCAGCAGCTTCGGTCCGAGACAGGGTCCTAACTATGGCTACACCTTC
CASSFGPRQGPNYGYTF
>TRBD2|TRBJ2-5|TRBV6-2/TRBV6-3|few
TGTGCCAGCAGCGACGGGGGGAAAGAGACCCAGTACTTC
CASSDGGKETQYF
>-|TRBJ1-4|TRBV10-3|-
TGTGCCATCTCTCCCGTTTCAACTAATGAAAAACTGTTTTTT
CAISPVSTNEKLFF
>TRBD1|TRBJ2-3|TRBV28|-
TGTGCCAGCAGTTCCGGGACAGGGGGCCGCACAGATACGCAGTATTTT
CASSSGTGGRTDTQYF
>-|TRBJ2-7|TRBV5-5|many
TGTGCCAGCAGCATGGACAGCTACGAGCAGTACTTC
CASSMDSYEQYF
>-|TRBJ1-5|TRBV7-3|few
TGTGCCAGCAGCACCGCCGAGGAACAATCAACTCAGCCCCAGCATTTT
CASSTAEEQSTQPQHF
>TRBD2|TRBJ2-5|TRBV28|-
TGTGCCAGCAAGATTGCGGGACTAGCGGGGCAAGAGACCCAGTACTTC
CASKIAGLAGQETQYF
>-|TRBJ2-3|TRBV11-3|many
TGTGCCAGCAGCTTGGGACGAGGCTCAGATACGCAGTATTTT
CASSLGRGSDTQYF
>TRBD1|TRBJ1-5|TRBV6-2/TRBV6-3|few
TGTGCCAGCAGTTACCGCCGGACAGGGGCGGATCAGCCCCAGCATTTT
CASSYRRTGADQPQHF
>TRBD2|TRBJ2-3|TRBV6-2/TRBV6-3|-
TGTGCCAGCAGCCTCCAGCGGGAGGCAGATACGCAGTATTTT
CASSLQREADTQYF
>-|TRBJ2-7|TRBV20-1|-
TGCAGTGCTCCTAAAGAGAACGAGCAGTACTTC
CSAPKENEQYF
>-|TRBJ2-1|TRBV4-3|few
TGCGCCAGCAGCCAAGGGTCCAGAGGGGAGCAGTTCTTC
CASSQGSRGEQFF
>TRBD2|TRBJ2-1|TRBV6-1|few
TGTGCCAGCAGTGAAATCGTTCGCGGGCCTAGCGGTGAGCAGTTCTTC
CASSEIVRGPSGEQFF
>TRBD1|TRBJ1-5|TRBV28|-
TGTGCCAGCAGTTCCCGGGACAGGGAAACAAGTCAGCCCCAGCATTTT
CASSSRDRETSQPQHF